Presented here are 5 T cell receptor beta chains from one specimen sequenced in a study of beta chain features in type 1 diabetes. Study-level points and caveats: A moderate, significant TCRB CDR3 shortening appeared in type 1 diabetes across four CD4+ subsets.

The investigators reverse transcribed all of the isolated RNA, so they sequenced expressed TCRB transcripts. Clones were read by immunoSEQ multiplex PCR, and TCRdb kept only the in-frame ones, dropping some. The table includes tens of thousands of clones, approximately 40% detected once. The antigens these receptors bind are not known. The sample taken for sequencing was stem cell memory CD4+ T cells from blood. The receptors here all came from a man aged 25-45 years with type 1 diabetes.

The CDR3 DNA follows: TGTGCCAGCAGGCTAGACTTTTACAATGAGCAGTTCTTC. Translated: CASRLDFYNEQFF. The chain combines TRBV27 with TRBJ2-1; D uncertain. This CDR3 has 13 residues. The ends were cut back, 6 bases at V and 4 bases at J, with 10 bases in the middle. The germline CDR1 and CDR2 sequences are MNHEY and SMNVEV (reference sequence).

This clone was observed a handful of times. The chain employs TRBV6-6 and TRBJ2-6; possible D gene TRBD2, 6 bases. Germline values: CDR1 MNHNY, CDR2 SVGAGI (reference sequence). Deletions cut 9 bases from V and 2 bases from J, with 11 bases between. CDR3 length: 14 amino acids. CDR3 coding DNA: TGTGCCAGTGGGGGGAGCGCTGGGGCCAACGTCCTGACTTTC. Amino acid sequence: CASGGSAGANVLTF.

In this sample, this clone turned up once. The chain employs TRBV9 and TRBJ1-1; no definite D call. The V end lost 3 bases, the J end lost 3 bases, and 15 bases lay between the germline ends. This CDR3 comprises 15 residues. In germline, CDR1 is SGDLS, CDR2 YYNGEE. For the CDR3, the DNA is TGTGCCAGCAGCGCGGGGTGGGCGAGGGACACTGAAGCTTTCTTT. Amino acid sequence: CASSAGWARDTEAFF.

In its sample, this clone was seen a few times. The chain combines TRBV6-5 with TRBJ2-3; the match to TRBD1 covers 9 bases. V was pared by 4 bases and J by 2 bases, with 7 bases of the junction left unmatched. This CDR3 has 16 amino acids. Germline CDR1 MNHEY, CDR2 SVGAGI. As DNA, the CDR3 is TGTGCCAGCAGTTTTTTCACAGGGGGCCCCACAGATACGCAGTATTTT. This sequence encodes CASSFFTGGPTDTQYF.

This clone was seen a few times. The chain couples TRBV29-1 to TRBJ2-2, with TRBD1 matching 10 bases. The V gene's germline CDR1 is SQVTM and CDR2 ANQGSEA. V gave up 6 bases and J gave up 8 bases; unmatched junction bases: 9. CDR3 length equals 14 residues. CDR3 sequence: CSVGGQGIGGELFF. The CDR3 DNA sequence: TGCAGCGTGGGGGGACAGGGGATAGGAGGGGAGCTGTTTTTT.